This TCR beta chain was sequenced in a study of shared clonotypes between healthy human individuals. Whole-study results and caveats: Around 5% of naive CD4 clonotypes were common to several donors. The donor pool, a small one, limited the genetic and exposure-history diversity represented. Depth was large, yet rarefaction showed that sorted-subset sequencing was incomplete.

CD45RO-negative, CCR7-selected cells formed the naive CD8 fraction, which excluded terminally differentiated effector memory CD45RA+ cells. About this clone itself: Its antigen remains unidentified.

Germline V gene sequence: CDR1 ENHRY, CDR2 SYGVKD. The V and J ends lost 2 bases and 3 bases respectively, with 15 bases between them. This CDR3 contains 16 residues. A 200 ng quantity of DNA, approximately 29,000 T cell genomes, went into the sorted-subset replicate PCRs. The protocol was immunoSEQ multiplex PCR, while the TCRdb copy is restricted to in-frame clones and leaves out a portion. Among about 2.1 million clones, 80% to 95% were seen once, and the ten largest hold about 1.7%. This chain links TRBV10-3 with TRBJ2-3; no clear D. The receptor comes from a man aged 18-30 years in good health. Some clones in this sample may be carry-over from other donors' samples. Sequenced input: naive CD8+ T cells from PBMCs. DNA of the CDR3: TGTGCCATCAGTGAGCCATCCACTGCCACAACAGATACGCAGTATTTT. Amino acid sequence: CAISEPSTATTDTQYF.